This entry is about one T cell receptor (beta chain). Its antigen is not known. The data stem from a study of cytomegalovirus exposure and HLA in healthy donors. Study outcomes and limitations: Rare sequences made up most TCRs, while some public TCRs were found in many donors. As was reported, the classifier diagnosed cytomegalovirus status with high specificity and sensitivity. CMV antigen specificity of three CMV-associated chains was confirmed in vitro.

The germline V gene has CDR1 SGHAT and CDR2 FQNNGV. The CDR3 runs to 14 residues. Trimming pared 5 bases from V and 2 bases from J, leaving 12 bases between. Some clones are missing from TCRdb's copy, which holds only in-frame ones; the method was immunoSEQ multiplex PCR. Counted here are 200,000 to 250,000 clones, around four fifths occurring once; the ten biggest clones make up roughly 5.5%. The sequence was obtained from a woman aged 18 to 35 in good health and CMV-seronegative. The chain recombines TRBV11-2 with TRBJ2-5; D uncertain. The specimen was PBMCs. The CDR3 region has the DNA TGTGCCAGCAGCATTAGCCAATTGCAAGAGACCCAGTACTTC. Protein: CASSISQLQETQYF.